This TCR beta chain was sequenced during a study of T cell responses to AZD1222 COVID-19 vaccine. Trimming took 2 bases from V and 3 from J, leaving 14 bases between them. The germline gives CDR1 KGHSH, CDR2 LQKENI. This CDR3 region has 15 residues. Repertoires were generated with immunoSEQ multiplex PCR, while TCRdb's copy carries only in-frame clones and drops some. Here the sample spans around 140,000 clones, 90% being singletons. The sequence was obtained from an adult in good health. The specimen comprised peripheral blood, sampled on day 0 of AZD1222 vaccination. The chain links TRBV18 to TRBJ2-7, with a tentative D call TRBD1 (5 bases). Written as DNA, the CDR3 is TGTGCCAGCTCACCATCAGGGCGAACAATCTACGAGCAGTACTTC. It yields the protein CASSPSGRTIYEQYF.